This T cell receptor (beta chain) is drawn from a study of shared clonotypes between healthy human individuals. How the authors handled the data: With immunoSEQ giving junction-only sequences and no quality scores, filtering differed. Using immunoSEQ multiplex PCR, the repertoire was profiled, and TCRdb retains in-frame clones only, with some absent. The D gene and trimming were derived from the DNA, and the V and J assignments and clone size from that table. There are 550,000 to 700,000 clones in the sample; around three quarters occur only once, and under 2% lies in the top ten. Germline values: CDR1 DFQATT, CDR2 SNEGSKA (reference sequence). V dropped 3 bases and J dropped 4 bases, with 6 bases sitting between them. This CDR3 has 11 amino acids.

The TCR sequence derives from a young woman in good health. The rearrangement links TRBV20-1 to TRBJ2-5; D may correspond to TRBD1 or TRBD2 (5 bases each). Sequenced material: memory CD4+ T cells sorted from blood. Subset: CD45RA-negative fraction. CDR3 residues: CSASGGETQYF. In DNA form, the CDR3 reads TGCAGTGCTAGTGGGGGAGAGACCCAGTACTTC.